This TCR beta chain was captured in a study of cytomegalovirus exposure and HLA in healthy donors. Study-level points and caveats: For cytomegalovirus status, the classifier reportedly gave diagnoses with high specificity and sensitivity.

The CDR3 covers 15 residues. Germline CDR1 is SGDLS and CDR2 is YYNGEE. V dropped 0 bases and J dropped 2 bases, with 9 bases sitting between them. TCRdb's copy holds only in-frame clones and misses some; the assay was immunoSEQ multiplex PCR. This table holds almost 75,000 clones, 85% found once. A note on this clone: The antigen is unknown.

V gene TRBV9 combines with J gene TRBJ1-3; no reliable D call. The sequenced material came from PBMCs. This TCR came from a man aged 25-40 years in good health and CMV-seronegative. CDR3: CASSVAPGTGNTIYF. DNA of the CDR3: TGTGCCAGCAGCGTAGCCCCCGGGACTGGAAACACCATATATTTT.